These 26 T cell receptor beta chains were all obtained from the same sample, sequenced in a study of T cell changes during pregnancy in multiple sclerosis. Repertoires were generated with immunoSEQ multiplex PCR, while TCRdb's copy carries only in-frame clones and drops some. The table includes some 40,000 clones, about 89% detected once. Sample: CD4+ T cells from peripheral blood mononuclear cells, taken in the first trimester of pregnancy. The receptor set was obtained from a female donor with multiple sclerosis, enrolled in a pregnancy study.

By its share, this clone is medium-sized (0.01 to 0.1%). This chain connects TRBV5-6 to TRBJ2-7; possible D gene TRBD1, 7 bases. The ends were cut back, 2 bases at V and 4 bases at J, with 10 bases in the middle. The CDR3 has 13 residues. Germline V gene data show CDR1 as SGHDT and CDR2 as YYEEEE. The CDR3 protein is CASSLQGRYEQYF. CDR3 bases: TGTGCCAGCAGCTTACAGGGGAGGTACGAGCAGTACTTC.

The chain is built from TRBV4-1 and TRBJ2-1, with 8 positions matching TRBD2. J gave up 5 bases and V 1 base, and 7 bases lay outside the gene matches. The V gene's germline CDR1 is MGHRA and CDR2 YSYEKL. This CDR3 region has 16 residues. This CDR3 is CASSQASGSNHNEQFF. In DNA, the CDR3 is TGCGCCAGCAGCCAAGCCAGCGGGAGTAACCACAATGAGCAGTTCTTC.

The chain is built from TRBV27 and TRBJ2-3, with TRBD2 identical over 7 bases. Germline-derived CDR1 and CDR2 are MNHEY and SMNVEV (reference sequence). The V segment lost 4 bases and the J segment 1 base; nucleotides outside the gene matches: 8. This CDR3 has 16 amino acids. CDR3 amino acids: CASSSQRGRGTDTQYF. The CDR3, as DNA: TGTGCCAGCAGTTCCCAGCGGGGTAGGGGCACAGATACGCAGTATTTT.

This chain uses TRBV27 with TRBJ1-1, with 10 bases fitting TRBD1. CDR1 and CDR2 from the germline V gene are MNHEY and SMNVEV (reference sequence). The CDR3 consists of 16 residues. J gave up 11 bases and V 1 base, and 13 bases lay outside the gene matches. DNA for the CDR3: TGTGCCAGCAGTTTATACGGGACAGGGGCGTTCGCTTGGGCTTTCTTT. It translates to CASSLYGTGAFAWAFF.

The DNA for the CDR3 is TGTGCCAGTAGTATAGTCGCAGGGAATCAGCCCCAGCATTTT. It translates to CASSIVAGNQPQHF. The rearrangement links TRBV19 to TRBJ1-5; D might be TRBD1 (5 bases). The CDR3 totals 14 residues. The V gene's germline CDR1 is LNHDA and CDR2 SQIVND (reference sequence). Trimming took 1 base from V and 4 from J, leaving 8 bases between them.

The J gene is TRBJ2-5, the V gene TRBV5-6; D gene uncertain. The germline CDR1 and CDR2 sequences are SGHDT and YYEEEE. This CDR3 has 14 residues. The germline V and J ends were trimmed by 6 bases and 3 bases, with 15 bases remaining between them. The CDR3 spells CASTPFWSKETQYF. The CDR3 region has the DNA TGTGCCAGCACCCCTTTTTGGAGCAAAGAGACCCAGTACTTC.

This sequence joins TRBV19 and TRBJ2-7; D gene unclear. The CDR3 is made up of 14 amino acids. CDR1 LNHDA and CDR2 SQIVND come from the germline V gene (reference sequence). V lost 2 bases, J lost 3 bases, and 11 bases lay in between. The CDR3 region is CASSISVSYYEQYF. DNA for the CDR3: TGTGCCAGTAGTATATCGGTATCCTACTACGAGCAGTACTTC. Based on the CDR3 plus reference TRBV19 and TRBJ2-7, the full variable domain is DGGITQSPKYLFRKEGQNVTLSCEQNLNHDAMYWYRQDPGQGLRLIYYSQIVNDFQKGDIAEGYSVSREKKESFPLTVTSAQKNPTAFYLCASSISVSYYEQYFGPGTRLTVT.

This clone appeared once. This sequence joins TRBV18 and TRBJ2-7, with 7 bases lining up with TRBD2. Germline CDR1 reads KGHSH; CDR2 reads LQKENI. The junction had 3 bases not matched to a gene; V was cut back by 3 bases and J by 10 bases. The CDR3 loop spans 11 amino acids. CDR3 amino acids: CASSPGGIQYF. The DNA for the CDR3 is TGTGCCAGCTCACCCGGGGGGATTCAGTACTTC.

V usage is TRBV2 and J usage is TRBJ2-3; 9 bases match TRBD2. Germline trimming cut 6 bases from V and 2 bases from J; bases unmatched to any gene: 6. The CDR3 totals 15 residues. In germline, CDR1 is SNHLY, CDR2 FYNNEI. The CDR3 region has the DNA TGTGCCAGCAGCCCGACTAGCGGTGACACAGATACGCAGTATTTT. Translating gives CASSPTSGDTDTQYF.

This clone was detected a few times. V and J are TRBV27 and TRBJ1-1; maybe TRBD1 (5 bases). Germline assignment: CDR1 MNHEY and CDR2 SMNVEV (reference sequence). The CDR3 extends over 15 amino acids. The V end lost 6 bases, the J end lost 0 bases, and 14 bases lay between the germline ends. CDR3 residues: CASSTAGRMNTEAFF. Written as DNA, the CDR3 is TGTGCCAGCAGCACTGCGGGACGGATGAACACTGAAGCTTTCTTT.

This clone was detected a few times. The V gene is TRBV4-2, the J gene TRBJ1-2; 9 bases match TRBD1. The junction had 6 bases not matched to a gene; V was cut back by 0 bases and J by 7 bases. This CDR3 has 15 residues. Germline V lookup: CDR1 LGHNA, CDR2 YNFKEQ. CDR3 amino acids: CASSQDGDRESGYTF. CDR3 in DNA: TGTGCCAGCAGCCAAGATGGGGACAGGGAGTCTGGCTACACCTTC.

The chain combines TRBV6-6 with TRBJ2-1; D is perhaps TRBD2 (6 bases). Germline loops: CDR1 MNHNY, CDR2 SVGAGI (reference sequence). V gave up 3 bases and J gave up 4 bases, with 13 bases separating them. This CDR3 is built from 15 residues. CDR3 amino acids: CASSYAEGSYNEQFF. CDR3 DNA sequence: TGTGCCAGCAGTTATGCGGAGGGTTCTTACAATGAGCAGTTCTTC.

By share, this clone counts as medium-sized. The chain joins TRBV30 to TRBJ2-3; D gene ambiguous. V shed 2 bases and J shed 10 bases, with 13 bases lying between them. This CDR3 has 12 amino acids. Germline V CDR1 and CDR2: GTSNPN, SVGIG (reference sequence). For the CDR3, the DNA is TGTGCCTGGAGTCAAAGACAAACCCCGCAGTATTTT. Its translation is CAWSQRQTPQYF.

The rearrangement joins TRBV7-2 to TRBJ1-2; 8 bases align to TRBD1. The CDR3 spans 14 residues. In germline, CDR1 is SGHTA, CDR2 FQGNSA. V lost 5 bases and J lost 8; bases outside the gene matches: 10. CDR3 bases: TGTGCCAGCAGCCCACCCCACAGGGGGGAAGGCTACACCTTC. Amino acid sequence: CASSPPHRGEGYTF.

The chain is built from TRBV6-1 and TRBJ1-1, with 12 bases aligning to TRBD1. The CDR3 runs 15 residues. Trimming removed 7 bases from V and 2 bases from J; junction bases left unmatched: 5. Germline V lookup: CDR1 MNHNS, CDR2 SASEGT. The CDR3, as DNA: TGTGCCAGCAAGGGACAGGGGGCTACAAACACTGAAGCTTTCTTT. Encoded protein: CASKGQGATNTEAFF.

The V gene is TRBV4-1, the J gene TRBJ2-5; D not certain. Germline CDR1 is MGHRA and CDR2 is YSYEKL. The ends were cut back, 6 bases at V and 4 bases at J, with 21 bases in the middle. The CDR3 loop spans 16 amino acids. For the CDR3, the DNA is TGCGCCAGCAGTCTTTCGGGTGAAAAACCTAGAGAGACCCAGTACTTC. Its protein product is CASSLSGEKPRETQYF.

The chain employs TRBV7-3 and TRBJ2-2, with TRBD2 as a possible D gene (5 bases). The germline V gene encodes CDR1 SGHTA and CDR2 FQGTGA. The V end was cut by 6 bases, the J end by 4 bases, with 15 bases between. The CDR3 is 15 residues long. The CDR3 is CASSSPWSGTGELFF. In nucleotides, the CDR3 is TGTGCCAGCAGTTCCCCGTGGAGCGGCACCGGGGAGCTGTTTTTT.

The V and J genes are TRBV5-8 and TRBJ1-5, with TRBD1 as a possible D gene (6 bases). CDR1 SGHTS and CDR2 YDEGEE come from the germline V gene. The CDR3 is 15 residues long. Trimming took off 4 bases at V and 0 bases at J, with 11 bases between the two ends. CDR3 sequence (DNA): TGTGCCAGCAGCCCGACAGGCCATAGCAATCAGCCCCAGCATTTT. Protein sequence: CASSPTGHSNQPQHF.

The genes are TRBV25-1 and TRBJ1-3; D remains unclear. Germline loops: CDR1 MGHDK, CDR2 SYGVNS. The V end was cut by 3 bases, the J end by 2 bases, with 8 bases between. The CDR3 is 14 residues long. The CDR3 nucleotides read TGTGCCAGCAGTGAGACTGTAGCTGGAAACACCATATATTTT. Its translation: CASSETVAGNTIYF.

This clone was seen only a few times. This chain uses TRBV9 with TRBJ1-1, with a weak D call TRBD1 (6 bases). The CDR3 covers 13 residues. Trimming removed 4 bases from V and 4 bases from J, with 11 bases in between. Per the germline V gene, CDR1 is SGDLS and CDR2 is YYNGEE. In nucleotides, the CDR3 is TGTGCCAGCAGCTCAACAGGGAGCACTGAAGCTTTCTTT. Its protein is CASSSTGSTEAFF.

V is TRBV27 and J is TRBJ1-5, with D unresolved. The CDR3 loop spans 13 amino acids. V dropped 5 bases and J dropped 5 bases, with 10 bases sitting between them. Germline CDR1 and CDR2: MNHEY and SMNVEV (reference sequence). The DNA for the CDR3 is TGTGCCAGCAGTCTCGTCGCGGATCAGCCCCAGCATTTT. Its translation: CASSLVADQPQHF.

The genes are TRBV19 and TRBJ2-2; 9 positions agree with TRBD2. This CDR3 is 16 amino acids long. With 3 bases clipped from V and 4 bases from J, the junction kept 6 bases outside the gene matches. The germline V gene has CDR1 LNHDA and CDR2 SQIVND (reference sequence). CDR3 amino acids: CASSITTSGGTGELFF. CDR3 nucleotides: TGTGCCAGTAGTATTACGACTAGCGGAGGCACCGGGGAGCTGTTTTTT.

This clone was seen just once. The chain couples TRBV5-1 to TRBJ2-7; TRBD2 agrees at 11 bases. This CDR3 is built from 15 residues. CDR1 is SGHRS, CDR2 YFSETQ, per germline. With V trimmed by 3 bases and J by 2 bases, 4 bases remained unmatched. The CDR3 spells CASSSGLAGPYEQYF. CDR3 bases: TGCGCCAGCAGCTCAGGACTAGCGGGCCCCTACGAGCAGTACTTC.

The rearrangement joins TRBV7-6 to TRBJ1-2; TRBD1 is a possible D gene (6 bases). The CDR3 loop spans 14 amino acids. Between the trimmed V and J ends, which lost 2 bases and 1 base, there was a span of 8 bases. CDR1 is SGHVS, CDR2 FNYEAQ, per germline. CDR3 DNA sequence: TGTGCCAGCAGCTTATCGGACAGTAACTATGGCTACACCTTC. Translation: CASSLSDSNYGYTF.

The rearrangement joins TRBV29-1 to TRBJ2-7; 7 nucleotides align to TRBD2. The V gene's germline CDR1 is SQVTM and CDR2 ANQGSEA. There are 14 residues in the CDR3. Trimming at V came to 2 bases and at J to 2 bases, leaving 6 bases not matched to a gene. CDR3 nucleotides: TGCAGCGTTGAATATACCGGGGGGACCTACGAGCAGTACTTC. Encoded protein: CSVEYTGGTYEQYF.

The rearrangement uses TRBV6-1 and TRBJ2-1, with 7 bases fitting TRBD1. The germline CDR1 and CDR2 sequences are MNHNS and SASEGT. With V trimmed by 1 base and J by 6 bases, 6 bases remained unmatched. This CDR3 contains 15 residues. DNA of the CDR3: TGTGCCAGCAGTGAAGAACAGGGGAGTATCAATGAGCAGTTCTTC. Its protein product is CASSEEQGSINEQFF.